This TCR beta chain was identified in a study of cytomegalovirus exposure and HLA in healthy donors. About the research overall: The 120 or so validation repertoires were reported in a later analysis to have been generated on the same platform as the roughly 700 first-cohort repertoires. Study-wide points: Overall, approximately 150 TCR beta chains were annotated as cytomegalovirus-associated. First-cohort TCR clusters were later found to tend to co-occur in the 120 validation repertoires.

Trimming pared 0 bases from V and 4 bases from J, leaving 12 bases between. The CDR3 has 15 residues. The germline CDR1 and CDR2 sequences are SGDLS and YYNGEE. For this clone: The antigen remains unidentified.

Method: immunoSEQ multiplex PCR; TCRdb's copy keeps in-frame clones and lacks some. Here the sample spans about 120,000 clones, around nine tenths being singletons. Sequences were obtained from PBMCs. The chain links TRBV9 to TRBJ2-3, with TRBD1 as a possible D gene (5 bases). This TCR derives from a woman aged 18-30 years in good health and CMV-seropositive. Written as DNA, the CDR3 is TGTGCCAGCAGCGTAGCTACAGGACCCCCAGATACGCAGTATTTT. Its translation: CASSVATGPPDTQYF.